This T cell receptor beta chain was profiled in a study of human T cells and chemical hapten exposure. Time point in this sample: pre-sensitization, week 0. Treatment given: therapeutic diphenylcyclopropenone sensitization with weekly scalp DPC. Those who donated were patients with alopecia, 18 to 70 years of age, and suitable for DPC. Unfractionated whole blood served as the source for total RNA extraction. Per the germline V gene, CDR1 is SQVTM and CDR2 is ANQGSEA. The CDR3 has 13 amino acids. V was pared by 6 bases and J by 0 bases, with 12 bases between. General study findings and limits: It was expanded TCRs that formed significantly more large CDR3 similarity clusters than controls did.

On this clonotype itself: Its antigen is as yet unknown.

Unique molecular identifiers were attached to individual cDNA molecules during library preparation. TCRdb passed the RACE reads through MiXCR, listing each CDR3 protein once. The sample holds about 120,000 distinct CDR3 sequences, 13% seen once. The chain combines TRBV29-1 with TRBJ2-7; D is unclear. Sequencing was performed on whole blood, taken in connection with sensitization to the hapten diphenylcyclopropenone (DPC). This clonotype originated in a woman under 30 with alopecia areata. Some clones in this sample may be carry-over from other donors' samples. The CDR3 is CSVLSAYSYEQYF. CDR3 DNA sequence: TGCAGCGTCTTGTCGGCCTACTCCTACGAGCAGTACTTC.